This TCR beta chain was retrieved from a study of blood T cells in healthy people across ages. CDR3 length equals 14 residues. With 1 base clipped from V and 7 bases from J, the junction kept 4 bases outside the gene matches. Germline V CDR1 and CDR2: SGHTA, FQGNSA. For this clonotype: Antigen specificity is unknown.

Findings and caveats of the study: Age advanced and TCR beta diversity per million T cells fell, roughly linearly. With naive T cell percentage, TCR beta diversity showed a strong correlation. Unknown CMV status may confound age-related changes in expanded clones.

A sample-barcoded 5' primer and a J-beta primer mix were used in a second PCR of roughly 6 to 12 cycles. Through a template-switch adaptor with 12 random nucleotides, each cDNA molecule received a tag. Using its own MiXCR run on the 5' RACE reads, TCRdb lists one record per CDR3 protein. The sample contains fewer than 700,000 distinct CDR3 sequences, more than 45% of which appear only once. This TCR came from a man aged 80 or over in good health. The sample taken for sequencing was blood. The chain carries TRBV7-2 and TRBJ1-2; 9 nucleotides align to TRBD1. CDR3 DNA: TGTGCCAGCAGCTTAGTACAGGGGGCTCGTGGCTACACCTTC. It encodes CASSLVQGARGYTF.